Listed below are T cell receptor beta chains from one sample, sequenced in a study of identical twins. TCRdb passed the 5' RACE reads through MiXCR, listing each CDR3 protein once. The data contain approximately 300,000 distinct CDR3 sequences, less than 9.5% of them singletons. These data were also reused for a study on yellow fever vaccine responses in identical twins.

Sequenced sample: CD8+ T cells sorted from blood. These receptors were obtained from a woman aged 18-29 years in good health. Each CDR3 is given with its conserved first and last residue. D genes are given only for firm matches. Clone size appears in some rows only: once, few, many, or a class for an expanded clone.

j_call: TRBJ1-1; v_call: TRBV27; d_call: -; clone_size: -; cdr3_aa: CASSLGRGNTEAFF; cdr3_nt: TGTGCCAGCAGTTTAGGTAGGGGGAACACTGAAGCTTTCTTT
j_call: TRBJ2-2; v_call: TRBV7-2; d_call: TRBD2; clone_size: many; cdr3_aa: CASSLVGLADNTGELFF; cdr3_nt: TGTGCCAGCAGCTTAGTGGGACTAGCGGACAACACCGGGGAGCTGTTTTTT
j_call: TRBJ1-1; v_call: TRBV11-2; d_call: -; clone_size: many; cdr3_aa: CASSGRQVEAFF; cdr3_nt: TGTGCCAGCAGCGGTCGACAGGTCGAAGCTTTCTTT
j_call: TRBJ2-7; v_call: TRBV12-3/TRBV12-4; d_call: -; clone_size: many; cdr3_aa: CASSLDIEQYF; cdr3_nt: TGTGCCAGCAGTTTAGATATCGAGCAGTACTTC
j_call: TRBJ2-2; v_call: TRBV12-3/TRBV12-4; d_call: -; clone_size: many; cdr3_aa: CASCFGGQNTGELFF; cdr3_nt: TGTGCCAGCTGCTTTGGGGGCCAGAACACCGGGGAGCTGTTTTTT
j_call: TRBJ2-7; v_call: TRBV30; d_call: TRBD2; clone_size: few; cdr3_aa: CAWTGGSYEQYF; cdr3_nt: TGTGCCTGGACGGGCGGGAGCTACGAGCAGTACTTC
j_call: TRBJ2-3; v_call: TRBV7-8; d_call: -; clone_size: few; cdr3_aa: CASSPVAGATDTQYF; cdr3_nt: TGTGCCAGCAGCCCAGTTGCGGGTGCTACAGATACGCAGTATTTT
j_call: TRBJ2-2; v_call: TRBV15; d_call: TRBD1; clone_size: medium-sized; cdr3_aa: CATSRQTGDSGELFF; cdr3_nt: TGTGCCACCAGCAGACAGACAGGGGATTCCGGGGAGCTGTTTTTT
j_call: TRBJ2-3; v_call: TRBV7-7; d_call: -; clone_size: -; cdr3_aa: CASSLGVANTDTQYF; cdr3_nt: TGTGCTAGCAGCTTAGGTGTGGCGAACACAGATACGCAGTATTTT
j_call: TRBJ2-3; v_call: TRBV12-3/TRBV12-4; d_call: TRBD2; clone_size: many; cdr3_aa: CASSLTSASGIYTDTQYF; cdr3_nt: TGTGCCAGCAGTTTAACCTCGGCTAGCGGGATTTACACAGATACGCAGTATTTT
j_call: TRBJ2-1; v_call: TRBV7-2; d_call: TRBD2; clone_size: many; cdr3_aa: CASSLLAGVIEQFF; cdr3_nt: TGTGCCAGCAGCTTGCTAGCGGGAGTTATTGAGCAGTTCTTC
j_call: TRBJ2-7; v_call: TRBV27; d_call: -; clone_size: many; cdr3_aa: CASSLWRREKSPNFYEQYF; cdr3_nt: TGTGCCAGCAGTTTATGGAGACGGGAAAAGAGTCCAAACTTCTACGAGCAGTACTTC
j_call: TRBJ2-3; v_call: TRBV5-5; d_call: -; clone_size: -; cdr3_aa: CASSLVTTTDTQYF; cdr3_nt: TGTGCCAGCAGCTTAGTGACTACCACAGATACGCAGTATTTT
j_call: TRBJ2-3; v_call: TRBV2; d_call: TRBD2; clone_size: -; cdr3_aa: CAINPAGFRTDTQYF; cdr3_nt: TGTGCCATTAATCCAGCGGGGTTCCGCACAGATACGCAGTATTTT
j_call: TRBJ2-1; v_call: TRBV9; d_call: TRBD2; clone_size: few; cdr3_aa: CASSETSGTVYNEQFF; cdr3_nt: TGTGCCAGCAGCGAGACTAGCGGGACAGTCTACAATGAGCAGTTCTTC
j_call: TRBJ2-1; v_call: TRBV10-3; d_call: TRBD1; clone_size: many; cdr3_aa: CAISTGGNEQFF; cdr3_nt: TGTGCCATCAGCACAGGGGGCAATGAGCAGTTCTTC
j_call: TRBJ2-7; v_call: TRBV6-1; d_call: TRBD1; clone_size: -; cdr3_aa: CASSPIDRVYEQYF; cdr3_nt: TGTGCCAGCAGTCCGATCGACAGGGTCTACGAGCAGTACTTC
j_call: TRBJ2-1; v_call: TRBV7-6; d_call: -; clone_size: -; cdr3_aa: CASSLGTLLSSYNEQFF; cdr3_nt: TGTGCCAGCAGCTTGGGGACGCTTCTGAGCTCCTACAATGAGCAGTTCTTC
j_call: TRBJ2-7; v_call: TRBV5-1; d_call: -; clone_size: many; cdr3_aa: CASSLLGNEQYF; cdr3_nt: TGCGCCAGCAGCTTGTTGGGAAACGAGCAGTACTTC
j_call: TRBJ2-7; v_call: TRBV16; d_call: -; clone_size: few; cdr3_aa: CASSQIQGYDYEQYF; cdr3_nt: TGTGCCAGCAGCCAAATACAGGGTTATGATTACGAGCAGTACTTC
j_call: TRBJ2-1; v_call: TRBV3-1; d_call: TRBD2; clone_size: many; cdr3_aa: CASSLSGLAGDNEQFF; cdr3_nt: TGTGCCAGCAGCCTCTCGGGACTAGCGGGGGATAATGAGCAGTTCTTC
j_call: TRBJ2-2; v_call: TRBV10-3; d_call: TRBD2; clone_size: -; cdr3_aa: CAISRPGLAGGNTGELFF; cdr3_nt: TGTGCCATCAGCCGGCCGGGACTAGCGGGGGGGAACACCGGGGAGCTGTTTTTT
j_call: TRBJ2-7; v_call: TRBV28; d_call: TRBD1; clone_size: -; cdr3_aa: CASNSPGQGASYEQYF; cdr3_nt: TGTGCCAGCAACTCCCCTGGCCAGGGGGCCTCCTACGAGCAGTACTTC
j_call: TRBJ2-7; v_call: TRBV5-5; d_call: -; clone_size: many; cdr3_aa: CASSLAGTDSYEQYF; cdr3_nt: TGTGCCAGCAGCTTGGCTGGGACCGACTCCTACGAGCAGTACTTC
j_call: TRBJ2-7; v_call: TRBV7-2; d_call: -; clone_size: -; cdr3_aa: CASSLEGLYEQYF; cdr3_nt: TGTGCCAGCAGCTTAGAGGGTTTATACGAGCAGTACTTC
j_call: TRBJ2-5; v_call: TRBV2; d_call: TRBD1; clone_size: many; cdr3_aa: CASSEGGQAGRRETQYF; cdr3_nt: TGTGCCAGCAGTGAAGGGGGACAGGCTGGTCGAAGGGAGACCCAGTACTTC
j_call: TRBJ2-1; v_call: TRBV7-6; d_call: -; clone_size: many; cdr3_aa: CASSLRRGLYEQFF; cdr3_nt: TGTGCCAGCAGCTTAAGGCGGGGTCTATATGAGCAGTTCTTC
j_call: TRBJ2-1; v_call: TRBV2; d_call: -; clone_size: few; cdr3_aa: CASASTAYNEQFF; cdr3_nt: TGTGCCAGCGCCTCGACGGCGTACAATGAGCAGTTCTTC
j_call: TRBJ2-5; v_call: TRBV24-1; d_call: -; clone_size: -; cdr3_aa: CATSDSTEETQYF; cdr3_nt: TGTGCCACCAGTGATTCAACAGAAGAGACCCAGTACTTC
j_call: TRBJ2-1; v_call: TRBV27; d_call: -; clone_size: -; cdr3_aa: CASSSNTYNEQFF; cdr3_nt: TGTGCCAGCAGTTCCAACACCTACAATGAGCAGTTCTTC
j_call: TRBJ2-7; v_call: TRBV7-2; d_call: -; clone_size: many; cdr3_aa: CASSLVRGPNAQYF; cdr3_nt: TGTGCCAGCAGCTTGGTACGGGGCCCCAATGCGCAGTACTTC
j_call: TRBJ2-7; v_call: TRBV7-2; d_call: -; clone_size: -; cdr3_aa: CASSLAGQGTYEQYF; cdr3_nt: TGTGCCAGCAGCTTAGCGGGGCAGGGAACCTACGAGCAGTACTTC
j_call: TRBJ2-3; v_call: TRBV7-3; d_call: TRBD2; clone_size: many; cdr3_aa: CASSLGTSGDTQYF; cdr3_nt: TGTGCCAGCAGCCTTGGGACTAGCGGAGATACGCAGTATTTT
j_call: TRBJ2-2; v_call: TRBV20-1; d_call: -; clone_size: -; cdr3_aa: CSATGDTGELFF; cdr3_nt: TGCAGTGCTACAGGGGACACCGGGGAGCTGTTTTTT
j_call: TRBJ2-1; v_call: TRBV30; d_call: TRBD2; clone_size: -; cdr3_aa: CAWTSGNSIEQFF; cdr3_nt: TGTGCCTGGACTAGCGGGAATTCGATTGAGCAGTTCTTC
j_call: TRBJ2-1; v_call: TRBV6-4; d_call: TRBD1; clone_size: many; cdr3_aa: CASSDAGTGSYNEQFF; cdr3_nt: TGTGCCAGCAGTGACGCCGGGACAGGGTCCTACAATGAGCAGTTCTTC
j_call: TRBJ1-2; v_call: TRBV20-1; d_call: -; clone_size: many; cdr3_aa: CSARSLDDGYTF; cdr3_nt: TGCAGTGCTAGGTCCCTAGACGATGGCTACACCTTC
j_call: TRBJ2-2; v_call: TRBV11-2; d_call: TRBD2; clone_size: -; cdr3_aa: CASSLRASGRGTGELFF; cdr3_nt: TGTGCCAGCAGCTTAAGGGCTAGCGGGAGAGGGACCGGGGAGCTGTTTTTT
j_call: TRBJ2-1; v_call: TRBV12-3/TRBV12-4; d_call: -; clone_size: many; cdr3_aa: CASSPLQSHNEQFF; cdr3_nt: TGTGCCAGCAGCCCGCTCCAGAGCCACAATGAGCAGTTCTTC
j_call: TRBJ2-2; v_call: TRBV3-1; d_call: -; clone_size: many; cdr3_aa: CASSQVEAGQRTGELFF; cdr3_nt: TGTGCCAGCAGCCAAGTAGAAGCGGGACAGAGGACCGGGGAGCTGTTTTTT
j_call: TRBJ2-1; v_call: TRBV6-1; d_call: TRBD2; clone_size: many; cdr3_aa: CASSARPSGLSYNEQFF; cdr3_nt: TGTGCCAGCAGTGCTCGTCCTAGCGGACTCTCTTACAATGAGCAGTTCTTC
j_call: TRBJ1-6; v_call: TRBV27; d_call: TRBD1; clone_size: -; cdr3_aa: CASSPGQDLSSYNSPLHF; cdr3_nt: TGTGCCAGCAGCCCGGGACAGGACCTGAGCTCCTATAATTCACCCCTCCACTTT
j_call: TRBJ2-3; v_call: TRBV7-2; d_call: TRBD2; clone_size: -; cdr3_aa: CASAREVADTQYF; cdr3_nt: TGTGCCAGCGCGCGGGAGGTCGCAGATACGCAGTATTTT
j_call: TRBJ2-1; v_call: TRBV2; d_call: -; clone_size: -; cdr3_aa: CASSDTTYNEQFF; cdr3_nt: TGTGCCAGCAGTGACACTACCTACAATGAGCAGTTCTTC
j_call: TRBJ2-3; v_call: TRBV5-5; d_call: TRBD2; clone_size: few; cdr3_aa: CASSLAVAGGTDTQYF; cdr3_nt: TGTGCCAGCAGCTTGGCCGTAGCGGGAGGCACAGATACGCAGTATTTT
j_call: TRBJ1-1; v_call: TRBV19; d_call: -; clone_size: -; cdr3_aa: CASTPLGARNTEAFF; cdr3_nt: TGTGCCAGTACCCCCCTAGGGGCTAGAAACACTGAAGCTTTCTTT
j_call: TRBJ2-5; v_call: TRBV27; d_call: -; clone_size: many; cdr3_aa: CASSLGQGLEETQYF; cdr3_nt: TGTGCCAGCAGTTTAGGGCAGGGTCTGGAAGAGACCCAGTACTTC
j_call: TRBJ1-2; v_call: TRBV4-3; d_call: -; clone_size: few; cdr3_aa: CASSQDRIQNYGYTF; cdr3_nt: TGCGCCAGCAGCCAAGATAGGATACAGAACTATGGCTACACCTTC
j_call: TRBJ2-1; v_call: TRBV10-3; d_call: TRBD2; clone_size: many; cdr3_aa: CAISDALAGGDEQFF; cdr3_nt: TGTGCCATCAGTGACGCACTAGCGGGAGGCGATGAGCAGTTCTTC
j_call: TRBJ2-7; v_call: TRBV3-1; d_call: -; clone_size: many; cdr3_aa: CASSLLQGRPYEQYF; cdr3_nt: TGTGCCAGCAGCCTCCTCCAGGGGCGGCCCTACGAGCAGTACTTC
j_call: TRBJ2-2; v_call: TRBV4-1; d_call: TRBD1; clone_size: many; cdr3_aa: CASSQVLGQGTGELFF; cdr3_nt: TGCGCCAGCAGCCAAGTTCTAGGACAGGGTACCGGGGAGCTGTTTTTT
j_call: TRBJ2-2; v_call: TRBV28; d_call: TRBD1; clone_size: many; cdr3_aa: CASTVGQVYTGELFF; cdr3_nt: TGTGCCAGCACCGTGGGACAGGTATACACCGGGGAGCTGTTTTTT
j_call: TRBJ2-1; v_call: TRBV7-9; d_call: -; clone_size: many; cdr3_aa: CASRPGAGDNEQFF; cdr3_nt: TGTGCCAGCAGACCCGGGGCTGGCGACAATGAGCAGTTCTTC
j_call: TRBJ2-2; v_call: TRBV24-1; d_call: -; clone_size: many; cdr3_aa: CATSESGTSGELFF; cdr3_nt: TGTGCCACCAGTGAGTCAGGGACAAGCGGGGAGCTGTTTTTT
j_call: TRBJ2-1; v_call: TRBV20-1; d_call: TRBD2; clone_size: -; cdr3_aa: CSAPRGTSGRDEQFF; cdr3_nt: TGCAGTGCTCCCAGGGGGACTAGCGGGAGGGACGAGCAGTTCTTC